The rows below give T cell receptor beta chains drawn from one sample of a study of CD8+ T cells in alopecia areata. Only in-frame clones appear in the TCRdb table, and some are missing; sequencing was by immunoSEQ multiplex PCR. Of 200,000 to 250,000 clones listed, 55% to 70% were seen once; the top ten hold 4% to 5%. The starting material was CD4+ T cells sorted from blood, obtained at week 4, from a patient treated with tofacitinib. These receptors originate from a human donor with alopecia areata. Both conserved end residues are part of each CDR3. Fields, in order: clone size, D gene, V gene, J gene, CDR3 protein, CDR3 DNA. D genes are given only for firm matches. Size values are once, few and many counts, or a class for expanded clones, and some rows have none.

>NA|NA|TRBV9|TRBJ2-5
CASSRDQETQYF
TGTGCCAGCAGCCGGGATCAAGAGACCCAGTACTTC
>few|TRBD1|TRBV29-1|TRBJ1-5
CSVGGTGNQPQHF
TGCAGCGTTGGAGGGACAGGGAATCAGCCCCAGCATTTT
>NA|TRBD2|TRBV19|TRBJ2-4
CASSIGGLVYF
TGTGCCAGTAGTATCGGGGGACTAGTCTATTTC
>NA|TRBD1|TRBV4-1|TRBJ2-3
CASSLRQGSTDTQYF
TGCGCCAGCAGCCTGCGACAGGGGAGCACAGATACGCAGTATTTT
>NA|NA|TRBV2|TRBJ1-5
CASSVGGNQPQHF
TGTGCCAGCAGTGTGGGGGGGAATCAGCCCCAGCATTTT
>NA|NA|TRBV6-5|TRBJ1-5
CASTPGDTLNQPQHF
TGTGCCAGCACCCCCGGGGATACCTTGAATCAGCCCCAGCATTTT
>few|NA|TRBV7-2|TRBJ1-5
CASSLASRGAQPQHF
TGTGCCAGCAGCTTAGCGTCCAGAGGTGCCCAGCCCCAGCATTTT
>NA|NA|TRBV5-4|TRBJ2-5
CASSTAGAGRETQYF
TGTGCCAGCAGCACCGCAGGGGCCGGGAGAGAGACCCAGTACTTC
>NA|NA|TRBV6-5|TRBJ1-1
CASSYRGGHTEAFF
TGTGCCAGCAGTTACAGGGGAGGGCACACTGAAGCTTTCTTT
>NA|NA|TRBV6-5|TRBJ1-2
CATNPAPASYGYTF
TGTGCCACCAATCCCGCCCCCGCTTCCTATGGCTACACCTTC
>NA|TRBD1|TRBV7-9|TRBJ2-7
CASSGGQGTTYEQYF
TGTGCCAGCAGCGGGGGACAGGGAACCACCTACGAGCAGTACTTC
>NA|NA|TRBV11-2|TRBJ2-2
CASSLDGRGGELFF
TGTGCCAGCAGCTTAGATGGCAGAGGCGGGGAGCTGTTTTTT
>NA|NA|TRBV30|TRBJ2-1
CAWSVGRNLYNEQFF
TGTGCCTGGAGTGTGGGACGGAATCTTTACAATGAGCAGTTCTTC
>NA|NA|TRBV15|TRBJ2-5
CATSRELGGETQYF
TGTGCCACCAGCAGAGAATTGGGGGGCGAGACCCAGTACTTC
>few|NA|TRBV4-3|TRBJ2-4
CASSQERAAGWDIQYF
TGCGCCAGCAGCCAAGAAAGGGCGGCAGGGTGGGACATTCAGTACTTC
>NA|NA|TRBV7-2|TRBJ1-2
CASSLYDRSDGYTF
TGTGCCAGCAGCCTTTACGACAGGTCTGATGGCTACACCTTC
>NA|TRBD2|TRBV7-2|TRBJ2-3
CASSRGLASDTQYF
TGTGCCAGCAGCCGAGGACTAGCATCGGATACGCAGTATTTT
>NA|TRBD1|TRBV29-1|TRBJ2-2
CSVETGQSHTGELFF
TGCAGCGTTGAGACGGGACAGAGTCACACCGGGGAGCTGTTTTTT
>NA|NA|TRBV7-2|TRBJ2-5
CTSSLAGSQETQYF
TGTACCAGCAGCTTAGCTGGCAGCCAAGAGACCCAGTACTTC
>NA|NA|TRBV7-9|TRBJ1-2
CASSTGGLGYTF
TGTGCCAGCAGCACGGGAGGACTTGGCTACACCTTC
>once|TRBD1|TRBV18|TRBJ1-2
CASSPYGTGNDGYTF
TGTGCCAGCTCACCGTACGGGACAGGGAATGATGGCTACACCTTC
>few|TRBD1|TRBV10-3|TRBJ1-2
CAISGGGDRPNYGYTF
TGTGCCATCAGTGGTGGCGGGGACAGACCTAACTATGGCTACACCTTC
>NA|NA|TRBV11-3|TRBJ1-2
CASSFDSRNYGYTF
TGTGCCAGCAGCTTCGACAGCCGTAACTATGGCTACACCTTC
>few|NA|TRBV29-1|TRBJ2-7
CSATQGDEQYF
TGCAGCGCCACACAGGGAGACGAGCAGTACTTC